Below, 21 T cell receptor beta chains from the same sample are listed, as sequenced in a study of CD8 T cells in ankylosing spondylitis. Findings and limits, study-wide: A motif of seven or eight highly homologous TCR beta variants was seen as apparently characteristic of ankylosing spondylitis blood.

These receptors have no identified antigens. TCRdb reprocessed the 5' RACE reads with MiXCR, giving one entry per CDR3 protein. Of more than 300,000 distinct CDR3 sequences listed, 6.5% to 10% are singletons. Input material: blood, either unsorted or a sorted T cell fraction (not recorded which). These receptors all stem from a male donor with ankylosing spondylitis.

This clonotype was found many times. This chain joins TRBV9 and TRBJ2-7, with D maybe TRBD1 (5 bases). Trimming took off 0 bases at V and 0 bases at J, with 13 bases between the two ends. Looked up from germline, CDR1 is SGDLS and CDR2 is YYNGEE. The CDR3 runs 16 residues. CDR3 protein: CASSVGIGQGSYEQYF. CDR3 in DNA: TGTGCCAGCAGCGTAGGGATCGGGCAGGGCTCCTACGAGCAGTACTTC. Complete variable domain (other parts from reference TRBV9 and TRBJ2-7): DSGVTQTPKHLITATGQRVTLRCSPRSGDLSVYWYQQSLDQGLQFLIQYYNGEERAKGNILERFSAQQFPDLHSELNLSSLELGDSALYFCASSVGIGQGSYEQYFGPGTRLTVT.

In regard to this clonotype: Given a much more abundant clone one base away, this may be a read error. The chain couples TRBV5-1 to TRBJ2-7; 7 bases fit TRBD1. J gave up 2 bases and V 7 bases, and 12 bases lay outside the gene matches. Germline CDR1 reads SGHRS; CDR2 reads YFSETQ. This CDR3 contains 15 residues. CDR3 in amino acids: CASGQRQGPTYEQYF. Written as DNA, the CDR3 is TGCGCCAGCGGCCAAAGACAGGGTCCTACCTACGAGCAGTACTTC.

This clonotype has only a few counts. The chain recombines TRBV3-1 with TRBJ2-5; D is unclear. Germline V gene lookup returns CDR1 LGHDT and CDR2 YNNKEL (reference sequence). Trimming stripped 5 bases from V and 2 bases from J, with 21 bases between. This CDR3 is 17 amino acids long. The CDR3 loop is CASSSTRWAQKQETQYF. In DNA form, the CDR3 reads TGTGCCAGCAGCAGCACAAGATGGGCCCAGAAACAAGAGACCCAGTACTTC.

There are many counts of this clonotype. J is TRBJ2-7 and V is TRBV28; 11 positions match TRBD2. The trim removed 10 bases at V and 3 bases at J, leaving 5 bases unmatched. The CDR3 is made up of 13 amino acids. Looked up from germline, CDR1 is MDHEN and CDR2 is SYDVKM. The CDR3 coding sequence is TGTGCCACCACGGGACTAGCGGACTACGAGCAGTACTTC. It yields the protein CATTGLADYEQYF.

This clonotype was picked up a small number of times. This chain uses TRBV10-3 with TRBJ2-1; D unresolved. CDR3 length: 14 residues. Trimming pared 6 bases from V and 4 bases from J, leaving 13 bases between. Germline V gene lookup returns CDR1 ENHRY and CDR2 SYGVKD. The CDR3 here is CAISEPSTYNEQFF. CDR3 DNA sequence: TGTGCCATCAGCGAACCCTCTACTTACAATGAGCAGTTCTTC.

This clonotype has at least ten counts. The chain combines TRBV7-8 with TRBJ1-1; 8 nucleotides align to TRBD1. The CDR3 is 14 residues long. CDR1 is SGHVS, CDR2 FQNEAQ, per germline. The J segment lost 4 bases and the V segment lost 5 bases, leaving 6 bases of the junction unmatched. The CDR3 loop is CASSGQGSGTEAFF. The CDR3 DNA follows: TGTGCCAGCAGCGGACAGGGTTCGGGCACTGAAGCTTTCTTT.

The genes are TRBV28 and TRBJ2-7; tentative D call: TRBD1 (6 bases). The CDR3 has 12 residues. The V and J ends lost 7 bases and 5 bases respectively, with 12 bases between them. In germline, CDR1 is MDHEN, CDR2 SYDVKM. CDR3 residues: CASTQGRDEQYF. The CDR3 DNA reads TGTGCCAGCACGCAGGGGCGGGACGAGCAGTACTTC.

Only a few counts were recorded for this clonotype. The rearrangement uses TRBV29-1 and TRBJ2-1, with TRBD1 matching 8 bases. The CDR3 consists of 12 residues. The ends lost 7 bases at V and 5 bases at J; junction bases unmatched: 4. In germline, CDR1 is SQVTM, CDR2 ANQGSEA. For the CDR3, the DNA is TGCAGCGCCGGGACAGGAGACAATGAGCAGTTCTTC. This encodes CSAGTGDNEQFF.

The chain has TRBV19 and TRBJ2-1, with D perhaps matching TRBD1 (5 bases). Deletions cut 8 bases from V and 5 bases from J, with 10 bases between. CDR3 length equals 12 residues. Germline values: CDR1 LNHDA, CDR2 SQIVND (reference sequence). CDR3 in DNA: TGTGCCAGTGCGGTAGGGGACAATGAGCAGTTCTTC. This sequence encodes CASAVGDNEQFF.

J is TRBJ2-1 and V is TRBV11-1; no definite D call. Germline CDR1 reads SGHAT; CDR2 reads FQDESV (reference sequence). The V and J ends lost 1 base and 5 bases respectively, with 9 bases between them. The CDR3 covers 14 residues. CDR3 in amino acids: CASSLGARDNEQFF. Written as DNA, the CDR3 is TGTGCCAGCAGCTTAGGGGCAAGAGACAATGAGCAGTTCTTC.

J is TRBJ2-1 and V is TRBV11-1, with TRBD2 matching 16 bases. Germline V CDR1 and CDR2: SGHAT, FQDESV (reference sequence). This CDR3 comprises 15 residues. V shed 4 bases, J shed 12 bases, and the junction held 6 bases outside the gene matches. In nucleotides, the CDR3 is TGTGCCAGCAGCTACGGGACTAGCGGGAGGGCAGGGCAGTTCTTC. Protein product: CASSYGTSGRAGQFF.

This clonotype showed up just a few times. The chain joins TRBV6-1 to TRBJ2-3; 14 positions agree with TRBD2. The CDR3 consists of 18 residues. From germline, CDR1 is MNHNS and CDR2 SASEGT. J was trimmed by 3 bases and V by 7 bases; bases with no gene match: 12. The CDR3 spells CASTPAGLAGEGTDTQYF. CDR3 bases: TGTGCCAGCACCCCCGCGGGACTAGCGGGAGAGGGGACAGATACGCAGTATTTT.

This clonotype was found many times. The chain has TRBV9 and TRBJ2-1; tentatively, D is TRBD1 or TRBD2 (5 bases each). CDR3 length equals 15 residues. Trimming pared 0 bases from V and 0 bases from J, leaving 7 bases between. CDR1 SGDLS and CDR2 YYNGEE come from the germline V gene. DNA of the CDR3: TGTGCCAGCAGCGTAGTCGGGGCCTCCTACAATGAGCAGTTCTTC. This sequence encodes CASSVVGASYNEQFF.

In this sample, this clonotype turned up a few times. The chain combines TRBV5-1 with TRBJ2-3; D perhaps matches TRBD1 (6 bases). Germline CDR1 is SGHRS and CDR2 is YFSETQ. Trimming stripped 6 bases from V and 2 bases from J, with 16 bases between. The CDR3 runs 15 residues. Here the CDR3 reads CASTSNGQHTDTQYF. CDR3 bases: TGCGCCAGCACCTCTAACGGACAGCACACAGATACGCAGTATTTT.

This clonotype was seen more than once but under ten times. This chain uses TRBV7-2 with TRBJ2-1; D remains ambiguous. The germline CDR1 and CDR2 sequences are SGHTA and FQGNSA. The ends were cut back, 4 bases at V and 6 bases at J, with 13 bases in the middle. The CDR3 has 14 residues. The CDR3 loop reads CASSSPGRINEQFF. The CDR3 nucleotides are TGTGCCAGCAGCTCTCCCGGCAGGATCAATGAGCAGTTCTTC. The full variable domain, in which reference TRBV7-2 and TRBJ2-1 provide the parts outside the CDR3, is GAGVSQSPSNKVTEKGKDVELRCDPISGHTALYWYRQSLGQGLEFLIYFQGNSAPDKSGLPSDRFSAERTGGSVSTLTIQRTQQEDSAVYLCASSSPGRINEQFFGPGTRLTVL.

The sample holds a few counts of this clonotype. The chain recombines TRBV7-3 with TRBJ2-1, with 7 bases fitting TRBD2. Germline V gene sequence: CDR1 SGHTA, CDR2 FQGTGA. The CDR3 sequence is 15 residues long. V was pared by 5 bases and J by 2 bases, with 6 bases of the junction left unmatched. The CDR3 sequence: CASSISGLTYNEQFF. In DNA, the CDR3 is TGTGCCAGCAGCATTAGCGGGCTTACCTACAATGAGCAGTTCTTC.

There are many counts of this clonotype. The chain uses TRBV5-5 and TRBJ2-1; 10 bases are shared with TRBD2. The J segment lost 0 bases and the V segment lost 3 bases, leaving 12 bases of the junction unmatched. The CDR3 sequence is 19 residues long. The germline CDR1 and CDR2 sequences are SGHKS and YYEKEE (reference sequence). CDR3 nucleotides: TGTGCCAGCAGCTCTGGAGCGGGAGGGAACCCCAGCTCCTACAATGAGCAGTTCTTC. Protein: CASSSGAGGNPSSYNEQFF.

CDR3 nucleotides: TGTGCCACACGAATAGGTTTCAGGAGACGGTACACCGGGGAGCTGTTTTTT. It yields the protein CATRIGFRRRYTGELFF. The chain has TRBV12-3 or TRBV12-4 and TRBJ2-2; D remains ambiguous. V was shortened by 10 bases and J by 3 bases, with 24 bases between the two germline ends. The CDR3 sequence is 17 residues long.

This clonotype was detected a few times. The rearrangement links TRBV4-1 to TRBJ2-3, with D perhaps TRBD1 (5 bases). Per germline, CDR1 MGHRA and CDR2 YSYEKL. With 0 bases removed from V and 1 base from J, the gap between germline ends came to 5 bases. The CDR3 is 14 amino acids. The CDR3 nucleotides are TGCGCCAGCAGCCAAGACAGGGGCACAGATACGCAGTATTTT. Its protein product is CASSQDRGTDTQYF.

This chain links TRBV29-1 with TRBJ2-2, with D tentatively TRBD2 (6 bases). V lost 1 base and J 3 bases, leaving 9 bases between the germline ends. The CDR3 sequence is 14 residues long. CDR1 is SQVTM, CDR2 ANQGSEA, per germline. CDR3: CSVEGGLHTGELFF. For the CDR3, the DNA is TGCAGCGTTGAAGGGGGACTCCACACCGGGGAGCTGTTTTTT.

This chain uses TRBV7-3 with TRBJ2-1; D is undetermined. There are 13 residues in the CDR3. V dropped 0 bases and J dropped 8 bases, with 8 bases sitting between them. Germline loops: CDR1 SGHTA, CDR2 FQGTGA. The CDR3 here is CASSLTLDHEQFF. CDR3 DNA sequence: TGTGCCAGCAGCTTAACCCTGGATCATGAGCAGTTCTTC.